The text below deals with one T cell receptor beta chain. Original analysis: Amplification from reference gene primers served as the basis for estimated nucleated cell counts. The repertoire was sequenced with immunoSEQ multiplex PCR; TCRdb's copy has only in-frame clones and lacks some. D and trimming were read from the DNA, whereas the V and J calls and clone size are those reported in that table. This repertoire shows some 150,000 clones, about 85% found once; its top ten account for roughly 1%. The entry originates in a study of blood T cell repertoires in COVID-19. Whole-study context: Some COVID-19 samples were acute and others convalescent; all came from the United States, Italy and Spain. The analysed material was cDNA or gDNA that came from T cells, B-cell-depleted T cells, or PBMCs.

The length of the CDR3 is 15 residues. Germline V lookup: CDR1 LGHNA, CDR2 YSLEER. Trimming removed 4 bases at V and 7 bases at J, with 20 bases between. This chain connects TRBV4-3 to TRBJ2-7; a weak D match, TRBD2 (7 bases). Sequencing was carried out using peripheral blood. The sequence came from a man aged 40-49 years with acute or convalescent COVID-19. This CDR3 is CASSPREGGPEEQYF. CDR3 nucleotides: TGCGCCAGCAGCCCTCGTGAGGGGGGGCCGGAAGAGCAGTACTTC.